The next 12 T cell receptor beta chains were all read from a single sample in a study of T cell responses to AZD1222 COVID-19 vaccine. Only in-frame clones appear in the TCRdb table, and some are missing; sequencing was by immunoSEQ multiplex PCR. Of more than 150,000 clones listed, under 95% were seen once; the top ten hold roughly 1.5%. Material: peripheral blood, obtained 28 days after the second AZD1222 dose. The source of these receptors is an adult who received the AZD1222 COVID-19 vaccine.

This sequence joins TRBV19 and TRBJ1-1; D uncertain. Germline-derived CDR1 and CDR2 are LNHDA and SQIVND (reference sequence). CDR3 length equals 15 residues. The V end was cut by 1 base, the J end by 8 bases, with 17 bases between. The CDR3 sequence is CASSIASRRGSEAFF. CDR3 coding DNA: TGTGCCAGTAGTATAGCAAGTCGGAGAGGCAGCGAAGCTTTCTTT.

The rearrangement joins TRBV27 to TRBJ1-3; a possible D gene is TRBD1 (5 bases). Germline CDR1 is MNHEY and CDR2 is SMNVEV (reference sequence). The length of the CDR3 is 14 residues. Trimming removed 6 bases at V and 0 bases at J, with 9 bases between. The chain's CDR3 is CASSLTDSGNTIYF. The DNA for the CDR3 is TGTGCCAGCAGCCTGACAGACTCTGGAAACACCATATATTTT.

The V and J genes are TRBV5-1 and TRBJ1-2, with 12 bases fitting TRBD1. CDR1 is SGHRS and CDR2 is YFSETQ in the germline V gene. The V segment lost 0 bases and the J segment 6 bases; nucleotides outside the gene matches: 3. CDR3 length: 15 residues. The CDR3 coding sequence is TGCGCCAGCAGCTTGGGCTGGGACAGGGGGCATGGCTACACCTTC. Its protein is CASSLGWDRGHGYTF.

Here the CDR3 DNA reads TGCGCCAGCAGCTTGGATGCGAGTAACTATGGCTACACCTTC. Protein product: CASSLDASNYGYTF. The chain recombines TRBV5-1 with TRBJ1-2; D gene uncertain. This CDR3 has 14 residues. CDR1 and CDR2 from the germline V gene are SGHRS and YFSETQ. The V end lost 0 bases, the J end lost 1 base, and 7 bases lay between the germline ends.

This clone was recorded only once. This chain joins TRBV6-5 and TRBJ1-1, with D possibly being TRBD1 (6 bases). Trimming stripped 0 bases from V and 4 bases from J, with 12 bases between. The germline V gene has CDR1 MNHEY and CDR2 SVGAGI. This CDR3 has 15 amino acids. The CDR3 region has the DNA TGTGCCAGCAGTTACTCGAAACAGGGAAGCACTGAAGCTTTCTTT. Protein sequence: CASSYSKQGSTEAFF.

The rearrangement links TRBV19 to TRBJ2-1; TRBD2 aligns across 11 bases. Germline V gene lookup returns CDR1 LNHDA and CDR2 SQIVND (reference sequence). Trimming at V came to 5 bases and at J to 7 bases, leaving 10 bases not matched to a gene. This CDR3 has 16 amino acids. The chain's CDR3 is CASSVKTSGGLNEQFF. DNA of the CDR3: TGTGCCAGTAGTGTTAAAACTAGCGGGGGTCTGAATGAGCAGTTCTTC.

J is TRBJ2-3 and V is TRBV7-6; D is perhaps TRBD1 (5 bases). Germline CDR1 is SGHVS and CDR2 is FNYEAQ. The CDR3 covers 13 residues. V dropped 2 bases and J dropped 3 bases, with 6 bases sitting between them. CDR3 sequence: CASSLQGTDTQYF. In nucleotides, the CDR3 is TGTGCCAGCAGCTTACAGGGTACAGATACGCAGTATTTT.

This sequence joins TRBV7-2 and TRBJ1-5; TRBD1 aligns across 9 bases. The CDR3 sequence is 15 residues long. Trimming at V came to 5 bases and at J to 5 bases, leaving 7 bases not matched to a gene. Germline V CDR1 and CDR2: SGHTA, FQGNSA. This CDR3 reads CASSLGQGRHQPQHF. The CDR3 DNA is TGTGCCAGCAGCCTGGGACAGGGTAGACATCAGCCCCAGCATTTT.

The rearrangement uses TRBV4-2 and TRBJ1-2; D is ambiguous. The CDR3 has 17 amino acids. Germline V CDR1 and CDR2: LGHNA, YNFKEQ. The V gene lost 1 base and the J gene lost 6 bases, with 21 bases spanning the gap. The CDR3 loop reads CASSQVKFVSLLDGYTF. The CDR3 coding sequence is TGTGCCAGCAGCCAAGTTAAATTTGTCAGCCTTCTCGATGGCTACACCTTC.

In its sample, this clone was seen a few times. The chain is built from TRBV11-2 and TRBJ2-2, with TRBD2 matching 7 bases. CDR3 length equals 14 residues. Trimming removed 5 bases from V and 5 bases from J; junction bases left unmatched: 5. From germline, CDR1 is SGHAT and CDR2 FQNNGV. CDR3 amino acids: CASSRAGGTGELFF. The DNA for the CDR3 is TGTGCCAGCAGCCGGGCCGGGGGGACCGGGGAGCTGTTTTTT.

V usage is TRBV3-1 (or the pseudogene TRBV3-2) and J usage is TRBJ1-2; 7 bases line up with TRBD1. V gave up 4 bases and J gave up 5 bases; unmatched junction bases: 4. The germline gives CDR1 LGHDT, CDR2 YNNKEL (reference sequence). The CDR3 totals 13 residues. CDR3 DNA: TGTGCCAGCAGCCTGGCGACAGGGTATGGCTACACCTTC. Translated, it gives CASSLATGYGYTF.

The rearrangement joins TRBV6-5 to TRBJ2-1; 9 bases fit TRBD1. CDR1 and CDR2 from the germline V gene are MNHEY and SVGAGI. CDR3 length equals 15 residues. After removal of 6 bases from V and 4 bases from J, the junction contained 7 bases not matched to a gene. CDR3 sequence reads: CASSPGTGTYNEQFF. The CDR3 bases are TGTGCCAGCAGCCCCGGGACAGGGACATACAATGAGCAGTTCTTC.